This record looks at one TCR beta chain sequence and its context. Its matching antigen is unknown. In the PCR, 60 Vbeta and 13 Jbeta primers were used. Method: immunoSEQ multiplex PCR; TCRdb's copy keeps in-frame clones and lacks some. The sample holds around 300,000 clones, roughly four fifths seen once. Trimming removed 2 bases from V and 0 bases from J, with 8 bases in between. CDR1 is MDHEN, CDR2 SYDVKM, per germline. The CDR3 is 15 residues long. These data originate in a study of cytomegalovirus exposure and HLA in healthy donors. Broader study findings: Later findings reportedly placed an Asian-associated ancestry cluster below the approximately 670-donor mean for N-insertions. In vitro checks showed that a few CMV-associated chains really do target CMV antigens. With high specificity and sensitivity, the classifier reportedly diagnosed cytomegalovirus status.

The TCR comes from a woman between 40 and 50 years old in good health and CMV-seropositive. Material for sequencing was PBMCs. This chain connects TRBV28 to TRBJ1-5; no clear D. The CDR3 spells CASSLQDFSNQPQHF. In nucleotides, the CDR3 is TGTGCCAGCAGTTTACAGGACTTTAGCAATCAGCCCCAGCATTTT. Looking up the rest from reference TRBV28 and TRBJ1-5 gives the full variable domain: DVKVTQSSRYLVKRTGEKVFLECVQDMDHENMFWYRQDPGLGLRLIYFSYDVKMKEKGDIPEGYSVSREKKERFSLILESASTNQTSMYLCASSLQDFSNQPQHFGDGTRLSIL.